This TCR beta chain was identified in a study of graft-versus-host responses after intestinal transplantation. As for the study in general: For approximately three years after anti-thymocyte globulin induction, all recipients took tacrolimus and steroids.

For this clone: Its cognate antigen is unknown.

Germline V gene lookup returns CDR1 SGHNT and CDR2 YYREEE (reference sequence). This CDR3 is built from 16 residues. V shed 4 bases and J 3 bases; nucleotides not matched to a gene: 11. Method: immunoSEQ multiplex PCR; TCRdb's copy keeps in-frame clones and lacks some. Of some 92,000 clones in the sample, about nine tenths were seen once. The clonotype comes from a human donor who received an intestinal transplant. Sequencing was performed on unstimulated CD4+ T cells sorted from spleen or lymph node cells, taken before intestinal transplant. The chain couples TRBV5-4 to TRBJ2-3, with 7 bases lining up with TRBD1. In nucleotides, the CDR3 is TGTGCCAGCAGCCGTCCCGGACAGGCGGGTACAGATACGCAGTATTTT. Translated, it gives CASSRPGQAGTDTQYF.